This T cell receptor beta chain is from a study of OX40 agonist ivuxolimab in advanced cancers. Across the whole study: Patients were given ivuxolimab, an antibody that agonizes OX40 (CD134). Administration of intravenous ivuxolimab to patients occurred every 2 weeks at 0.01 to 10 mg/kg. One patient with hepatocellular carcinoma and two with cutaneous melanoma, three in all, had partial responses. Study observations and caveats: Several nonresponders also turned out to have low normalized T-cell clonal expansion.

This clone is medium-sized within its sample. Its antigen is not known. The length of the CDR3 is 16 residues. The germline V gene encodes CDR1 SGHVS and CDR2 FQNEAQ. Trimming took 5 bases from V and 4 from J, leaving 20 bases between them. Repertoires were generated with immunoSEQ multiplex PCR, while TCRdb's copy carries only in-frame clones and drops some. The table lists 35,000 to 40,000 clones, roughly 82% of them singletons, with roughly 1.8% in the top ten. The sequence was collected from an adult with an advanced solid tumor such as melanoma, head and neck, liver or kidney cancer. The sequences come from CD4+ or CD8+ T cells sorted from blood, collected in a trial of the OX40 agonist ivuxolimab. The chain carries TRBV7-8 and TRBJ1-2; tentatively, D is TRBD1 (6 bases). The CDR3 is CASSTWGSQGAYGYTF. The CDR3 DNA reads TGTGCCAGCAGCACGTGGGGATCACAGGGCGCCTATGGCTACACCTTC.